Here is one T cell receptor (beta chain) with its context. Its specificity is unknown. The data originate from a study of shared clonotypes between healthy human individuals. Study summary: A couple of female and three male donors aged 18 to 49 were enrolled.

DNA input for the unsorted PBMC replicate PCRs was roughly 300 ng, some 31,000 T cell genomes. Assay used: immunoSEQ multiplex PCR; TCRdb lists only in-frame clones, some missing. Found here are fewer than 600,000 clones, around 81% of them singletons; the top ten hold about 12%. The ends lost 5 bases at V and 4 bases at J; junction bases unmatched: 5. Looked up from germline, CDR1 is LNHDA and CDR2 is SQIVND (reference sequence). The CDR3 is 15 residues long. Findings and caveats of the study: Sequencing depth was a factor that was expected to affect clonotype sharing among donors. Apart from blood, nothing was sampled; tissue repertoires likely differ.

V usage is TRBV19 and J usage is TRBJ2-2; 9 bases agree with TRBD1. The TCR originated in a woman between 40 and 55 years old in good health. Some clones in this sample may be carry-over from other donors' samples. The sequencing input was PBMCs. This chain's CDR3 is CASSSPGQGTGELFF. CDR3 nucleotides: TGTGCCAGTAGTTCCCCGGGACAGGGCACCGGGGAGCTGTTTTTT.